These T cell receptor beta chains were read from a single sample in a study of OX40 agonist ivuxolimab in advanced cancers. The assay was immunoSEQ multiplex PCR, and TCRdb's table has in-frame clones only and misses some. The sample comprises over 65,000 clones, 86% of which are singletons, and over 5% rests with the top ten. Source: CD4+ or CD8+ T cells sorted from blood, taken in a trial of the OX40 agonist ivuxolimab. The receptors shown here come from an adult with an advanced solid tumor such as melanoma, head and neck, liver or kidney cancer. Each CDR3 is given with its conserved first and last residue. A D gene is named only where the DNA matches it firmly. Clone size is not always given. Where it is, it says once, few, many or a class for expanded clones.

15	NA	TRBV5-4	NA	TRBJ1-2	CASSLVPGANYGYTF	TGTGCCAGCAGCTTGGTTCCGGGGGCTAACTATGGCTACACCTTC
13	NA	TRBV5-5	NA	TRBJ1-1	CASSFRVNTEAFF	TGTGCCAGCAGCTTTAGGGTAAACACTGAAGCTTTCTTT
14	NA	TRBV9	NA	TRBJ1-2	CASSAQGGWVHYTF	TGTGCCAGCAGCGCCCAAGGGGGGTGGGTACACTACACCTTC
16	NA	TRBV9	TRBD2	TRBJ2-5	CASSEGLAGDRETQYF	TGTGCCAGCAGCGAGGGACTAGCGGGAGATCGGGAGACCCAGTACTTC
13	NA	TRBV5-1	NA	TRBJ2-6	CASSDPGANVLTF	TGCGCCAGCTCCGACCCTGGGGCCAACGTCCTGACTTTC
14	few	TRBV30	NA	TRBJ1-6	CAWSVLPYNSPLHF	TGTGCCTGGAGTGTACTACCCTATAATTCACCCCTCCACTTT
14	NA	TRBV29-1	NA	TRBJ2-3	CSVGVGGFTDTQYF	TGCAGCGTTGGTGTCGGGGGATTCACAGATACGCAGTATTTT
15	few	TRBV6-1	TRBD1	TRBJ2-3	CASQLQGSVTDTQYF	TGTGCCAGCCAGTTACAGGGGAGCGTCACAGATACGCAGTATTTT
15	NA	TRBV27	TRBD2	TRBJ2-1	CASSRGVAAINEQFF	TGTGCCAGCAGCCGGGGGGTAGCGGCCATCAATGAGCAGTTCTTC
14	NA	TRBV27	NA	TRBJ1-2	CARLMVFEHYGYTF	TGTGCCAGACTAATGGTTTTCGAGCACTATGGCTACACCTTC
14	NA	TRBV6-1	NA	TRBJ2-7	CASSPTQGTYEQYF	TGTGCCAGCAGTCCGACACAGGGAACCTACGAGCAGTACTTC
16	NA	TRBV19	TRBD1	TRBJ1-1	CASSEGGQFLNTEAFF	TGTGCCAGTAGTGAGGGGGGACAGTTTTTGAACACTGAAGCTTTCTTT
13	NA	TRBV7-9	NA	TRBJ2-5	CASSWGAEETQYF	TGTGCCAGCAGCTGGGGGGCGGAAGAGACCCAGTACTTC
16	NA	TRBV4-3	TRBD1	TRBJ2-2	CASSPFGTGNTGELFF	TGCGCCAGCAGCCCCTTCGGGACAGGGAACACCGGGGAGCTGTTTTTT
17	few	TRBV9	TRBD1	TRBJ2-1	CASSVGTTGASYNEQFF	TGTGCCAGCAGCGTAGGTACGACAGGGGCGTCCTACAATGAGCAGTTCTTC
16	NA	TRBV10-2	NA	TRBJ1-3	CASSVNPDRVGNTIYF	TGCGCCAGCAGTGTAAACCCGGACAGAGTTGGAAACACCATATATTTT
15	NA	TRBV11-2	TRBD2	TRBJ2-5	CASSSLLAGGETQYF	TGTGCCAGCAGCTCCCTTCTAGCGGGAGGAGAGACCCAGTACTTC
17	NA	TRBV11-2	NA	TRBJ1-2	CASSLGRANLANYGYTF	TGTGCCAGCAGCTTAGGCAGGGCGAATTTGGCAAACTATGGCTACACCTTC
17	NA	TRBV4-1	NA	TRBJ2-7	CASSQDGPAQTSYEQYF	TGCGCCAGCAGCCAAGATGGACCAGCCCAGACCTCCTACGAGCAGTACTTC
18	few	TRBV5-6	TRBD2	TRBJ2-7	CASSLSVYRGGIVREQYF	TGTGCCAGCAGCTTATCAGTTTATCGGGGAGGGATAGTTCGCGAGCAGTACTTC
14	once	TRBV16	TRBD1	TRBJ1-2	CASNHRQGRSGYTF	TGTGCCAGCAACCACAGACAGGGCCGGTCCGGCTACACCTTC
13	NA	TRBV6-6	NA	TRBJ2-3	CATLADDWDTQYF	TGTGCCACCTTAGCGGACGATTGGGATACGCAGTATTTT
15	few	TRBV10-3	NA	TRBJ2-2	CAISESNRRSGELFF	TGTGCCATCAGTGAGTCTAATCGGAGGAGCGGGGAGCTGTTTTTT
15	NA	TRBV7-2	TRBD2	TRBJ2-3	CASSLRGGGADTQYF	TGTGCCAGCAGCTTACGAGGCGGGGGGGCAGATACGCAGTATTTT
16	NA	TRBV2	TRBD2	TRBJ2-7	CASRKSSGTIAYEQYF	TGTGCCAGCAGGAAGTCTTCTGGGACTATCGCCTACGAGCAGTACTTC
15	few	TRBV7-8	NA	TRBJ1-5	CASSLGAGHGQPQHF	TGTGCCAGCAGCTTAGGGGCCGGTCATGGTCAGCCCCAGCATTTT
15	NA	TRBV18	TRBD2	TRBJ2-1	CASSPGAGAYNEQFF	TGTGCCAGCTCACCAGGAGCGGGAGCCTACAATGAGCAGTTCTTC
18	NA	TRBV2	NA	TRBJ2-6	CASSEGSRRVSGANVLTF	TGTGCCAGCAGTGAAGGCAGCCGAAGGGTCTCTGGGGCCAACGTCCTGACTTTC
11	NA	TRBV29-1	NA	TRBJ2-7	CSVGQAYEQYF	TGCAGCGTTGGACAGGCCTACGAGCAGTACTTC
13	NA	TRBV29-1	NA	TRBJ2-7	CSVQGGGAYEQYF	TGCAGCGTTCAGGGAGGGGGTGCCTACGAGCAGTACTTC
13	NA	TRBV12-5	TRBD1	TRBJ2-5	CASAWGTEETQYF	TGTGCTAGTGCCTGGGGGACAGAAGAGACCCAGTACTTC
14	NA	TRBV19	TRBD1	TRBJ2-5	CASSADRAAETQYF	TGTGCCAGTAGCGCGGACAGGGCGGCAGAGACCCAGTACTTC
14	NA	TRBV7-8	TRBD2	TRBJ2-3	CASSLAEHTDTQYF	TGTGCCAGCAGCCTAGCGGAACACACAGATACGCAGTATTTT
15	NA	TRBV7-9	NA	TRBJ1-3	CASSLDGYSGNTIYF	TGTGCCAGCAGCTTAGACGGGTACTCTGGAAACACCATATATTTT
14	NA	TRBV7-2	NA	TRBJ1-6	CASSEQIYNSPLHF	TGTGCCAGCAGCGAACAGATTTATAATTCACCCCTCCACTTT
17	NA	TRBV5-1	TRBD2	TRBJ2-1	CASSLLAGFYKGTEQFF	TGCGCCAGCAGCTTGCTAGCGGGGTTCTACAAAGGCACTGAGCAGTTCTTC
18	NA	TRBV7-9	NA	TRBJ2-6	CASSLPSTASDGANVLTF	TGTGCCAGCAGCCTCCCTTCGACAGCCTCGGACGGGGCCAACGTCCTGACTTTC